This TCR beta chain was sequenced for a study of T cell changes during pregnancy in multiple sclerosis. Germline CDR1 is SGHNT and CDR2 is YYREEE (reference sequence). The length of the CDR3 is 15 residues. V was clipped by 2 bases and J by 3 bases, with 13 bases between them. This clone showed up just once. Only in-frame clones appear in the TCRdb table, and some are missing; sequencing was by immunoSEQ multiplex PCR. The profile covers 75,000 to 80,000 clones, with about nine tenths appearing a single time and less than 2.5% taken by the ten largest. The sequencing used peripheral blood, collected before pregnancy. This TCR was sampled from a female donor with multiple sclerosis, enrolled in a pregnancy study. The J gene is TRBJ2-3, the V gene TRBV5-4; maybe TRBD1 (7 bases). The CDR3 DNA sequence: TGTGCCAGCAGCTTAACCAGGGGGGCAACAGATACGCAGTATTTT. It specifies CASSLTRGATDTQYF.